These 23 T cell receptor beta chains were all obtained from the same sample, sequenced in a study of blood T cell repertoires in COVID-19. Only in-frame clones appear in the TCRdb table, and some are missing; sequencing was by immunoSEQ multiplex PCR. The sample gives 390,000 or so clones, around 89% of which show up once; about 1% is in the top ten. Material for sequencing was PBMCs or T cells enriched from blood (not recorded which). Receptors originate from a man aged 18 to 29 who had recovered from COVID-19.

The chain has TRBV6-5 and TRBJ2-3; 11 bases match TRBD2. Germline values: CDR1 MNHEY, CDR2 SVGAGI. V lost 7 bases and J lost 4; bases outside the gene matches: 7. The CDR3 totals 15 residues. Here the CDR3 reads CASTPWTSGSDTQYF. For the CDR3, the DNA is TGTGCCAGCACCCCCTGGACTAGCGGGTCAGATACGCAGTATTTT.

The rearrangement links TRBV19 to TRBJ2-1, with 16 bases matching TRBD2. Unmatched junction bases numbered 8, after V lost 6 bases and J lost 12 bases. From germline, CDR1 is LNHDA and CDR2 SQIVND (reference sequence). The CDR3 has 15 amino acids. CDR3 sequence reads: CASSSGLAGGPGQFF. In DNA, the CDR3 is TGTGCCAGTAGCTCGGGACTAGCGGGAGGGCCGGGGCAGTTCTTC.

DNA of the CDR3: TGTGCCAGCAGTGACCCCCGGGGTAGCAACGAGCAGTACTTC. Protein product: CASSDPRGSNEQYF. The chain employs TRBV25-1 and TRBJ2-7; D perhaps matches TRBD2 (5 bases). Trimming left V 3 bases short and J 5 bases short, with 14 bases between. The germline CDR1 and CDR2 sequences are MGHDK and SYGVNS. This CDR3 region has 14 residues.

This clone was found once. The V gene is TRBV10-3, the J gene TRBJ1-4, with a tentative D call TRBD1 (5 bases). The CDR3 is 15 residues long. V shed 2 bases and J shed 2 bases, with 9 bases lying between them. The germline V gene encodes CDR1 ENHRY and CDR2 SYGVKD. The CDR3 here is CAISERGTTNEKLFF. For the CDR3, the DNA is TGTGCCATCAGTGAGAGGGGCACGACTAATGAAAAACTGTTTTTT.

Regarding this clone: The identical CDR3 is also encoded by other nucleotide sequences in the sample. This chain links TRBV5-1 with TRBJ2-7, with D possibly being TRBD1 (5 bases). This CDR3 is built from 14 residues. Trimming stripped 0 bases from V and 2 bases from J, with 9 bases between. Germline loops: CDR1 SGHRS, CDR2 YFSETQ. The CDR3 DNA reads as TGCGCCAGCAGCTTGGGAGACAGCCCCTACGAGCAGTACTTC. Its translation: CASSLGDSPYEQYF.

The rearrangement uses TRBV7-8 and TRBJ2-1; TRBD2 matches 15 bases. Trimming took 2 bases from V and 2 from J; bases not matched to a gene: 7. Germline lookup yields CDR1 SGHVS and CDR2 FQNEAQ. The CDR3 length is 19 residues. CDR3 DNA: TGTGCCAGCAGCTTAAGGAGGACTAGCGGGAGGGCGACCTACAATGAGCAGTTCTTC. Its translation: CASSLRRTSGRATYNEQFF. Supplemented by reference TRBV7-8 and TRBJ2-1, the full variable domain reads GAGVSQSPRYKVAKRGQDVALRCDPISGHVSLFWYQQALGQGPEFLTYFQNEAQLDKSGLPSDRFFAERPEGSVSTLKIQRTQQEDSAVYLCASSLRRTSGRATYNEQFFGPGTRLTVL.

V is TRBV14 and J is TRBJ1-3, with a weak D call TRBD1 (5 bases). The CDR3 is 15 residues long. Germline V CDR1 and CDR2: SGHDN, FVKESK. Trimming cost V 4 bases and J 3 bases, with 13 bases left between them. The CDR3 is CASSPAGMGGNTIYF. The CDR3 DNA reads as TGTGCCAGCAGCCCCGCAGGGATGGGTGGAAACACCATATATTTT.

The chain has TRBV21-1 and TRBJ1-5; the DNA was not compared with TRBD1, the D call given in the table. TRBV21-1 is tagged as a pseudogene. The length of the CDR3 is 19 residues. The DNA for the CDR3 is TGTGCCAGCAGCAAAGGCCCCCCTTACAGGTTAGGTCTTTGTCAGCCCCAGCATTTT. Translated: CASSKGPPYRLGLCQPQHF.

V gene TRBV27 combines with J gene TRBJ1-4; the D is unclear. Per the germline V gene, CDR1 is MNHEY and CDR2 is SMNVEV (reference sequence). The V and J ends lost 3 bases and 7 bases respectively, with 12 bases between them. CDR3 length equals 14 residues. The CDR3 region is CASSFPGVGEKLFF. CDR3 bases: TGTGCCAGCAGTTTTCCCGGGGTGGGTGAAAAACTGTTTTTT.

The V and J genes are TRBV29-1 and TRBJ2-7; 10 bases match TRBD1. The CDR3 is 17 amino acids. J was trimmed by 3 bases and V by 0 bases; bases with no gene match: 11. Per germline, CDR1 SQVTM and CDR2 ANQGSEA. This CDR3 reads CSVEDYARDRGYYEQYF. CDR3 sequence (DNA): TGCAGCGTTGAAGATTATGCTAGGGACAGGGGATACTACGAGCAGTACTTC.

This clone appeared once. V usage is TRBV5-1 and J usage is TRBJ2-3, with TRBD2 matching 11 bases. Germline assignment: CDR1 SGHRS and CDR2 YFSETQ. V shed 3 bases, J shed 0 bases, and the junction held 6 bases outside the gene matches. The CDR3 consists of 17 residues. For the CDR3, the DNA is TGCGCCAGCAGCTCTGGACTAGCGGGTTCTAGCACAGATACGCAGTATTTT. It yields the protein CASSSGLAGSSTDTQYF.

J is TRBJ2-1 and V is TRBV25-1, with TRBD2 as a possible D gene (5 bases). This CDR3 has 15 residues. Germline CDR1 is MGHDK and CDR2 is SYGVNS. V was clipped by 1 base and J by 5 bases, with 12 bases between them. CDR3 DNA: TGTGCCAGCAGTGAATCTGGACTCCATAACAATGAGCAGTTCTTC. It specifies CASSESGLHNNEQFF.

This clone has a handful of counts. The gene calls are TRBV5-1 and TRBJ2-3, with 11 nucleotides matching TRBD2. Germline V gives CDR1 SGHRS, CDR2 YFSETQ. The CDR3 loop spans 17 amino acids. Trimming took 0 bases from V and 4 from J; bases not matched to a gene: 7. CDR3 in amino acids: CASSLDTSGGGADTQYF. The CDR3 coding sequence is TGCGCCAGCAGCTTGGACACTAGCGGGGGAGGTGCAGATACGCAGTATTTT.

The gene calls are TRBV27 and TRBJ2-5; weak D call: TRBD2 (7 bases). This CDR3 is built from 16 residues. Germline CDR1 MNHEY, CDR2 SMNVEV (reference sequence). V dropped 3 bases and J dropped 1 base, with 15 bases sitting between them. CDR3 sequence: CASSFLGGGTQETQYF. CDR3 sequence (DNA): TGTGCCAGCAGTTTCTTGGGCGGGGGCACCCAAGAGACCCAGTACTTC.

This chain links TRBV6-6 with TRBJ2-4; a possible D gene is TRBD2 (5 bases). Germline V gene sequence: CDR1 MNHNY, CDR2 SVGAGI (reference sequence). V was shortened by 10 bases and J by 5 bases, with 15 bases between the two germline ends. The CDR3 runs to 13 residues. The CDR3 DNA is TGTGCCATCAACCGGGGAAGCGAAAACATTCAGTACTTC. Its translation is CAINRGSENIQYF.

CDR3 nucleotide sequence: TGTGCCAGCAGCCCCAGGACTAGCGGGATCACCTACAATGAGCAGTTCTTC. The encoded protein is CASSPRTSGITYNEQFF. The V and J genes are TRBV7-2 and TRBJ2-1; 12 positions agree with TRBD2. CDR1 SGHTA and CDR2 FQGNSA come from the germline V gene. The V and J ends lost 5 bases and 2 bases, in that order; junction bases with no gene match: 7. This CDR3 has 17 residues.

The chain uses TRBV7-6 and TRBJ1-6, with TRBD1 matching 9 bases. Trimming took 5 bases from V and 9 from J; bases not matched to a gene: 8. Germline loops: CDR1 SGHVS, CDR2 FNYEAQ. CDR3 length: 15 amino acids. The CDR3 region is CASSQRTGESSPLHF. The CDR3 DNA reads as TGTGCCAGCAGCCAGAGGACAGGGGAAAGTTCACCCCTCCACTTT.

This clone appeared a single time. This chain joins TRBV11-2 and TRBJ2-1; maybe TRBD2 (5 bases). The CDR3 covers 16 residues. Germline V CDR1 and CDR2: SGHAT, FQNNGV. Trimming cost V 3 bases and J 2 bases, with 14 bases left between them. The chain's CDR3 is CASSFLLATPYNEQFF. CDR3 DNA: TGTGCCAGCAGCTTTCTCCTAGCTACCCCCTACAATGAGCAGTTCTTC.

The chain combines TRBV11-2 with TRBJ2-4; the D is unclear. Germline loops: CDR1 SGHAT, CDR2 FQNNGV. V was shortened by 0 bases and J by 0 bases, with 6 bases between the two germline ends. The CDR3 totals 15 residues. The CDR3 DNA reads TGTGCCAGCAGCTTAGACAGGTTAGCCAAAAACATTCAGTACTTC. Translated, it gives CASSLDRLAKNIQYF.

This chain joins TRBV2 and TRBJ2-1; D remains unclear. The CDR3 spans 17 residues. CDR1 SNHLY and CDR2 FYNNEI come from the germline V gene. V lost 5 bases to trimming and J lost 2 bases, with 19 bases between them. The CDR3 loop reads CASSRRNAETPYNEQFF. DNA for the CDR3: TGTGCCAGCAGTCGTAGGAATGCGGAAACTCCCTACAATGAGCAGTTCTTC. Full variable domain (outside the CDR3, taken from reference TRBV2 and TRBJ2-1): EPEVTQTPSHQVTQMGQEVILRCVPISNHLYFYWYRQILGQKVEFLVSFYNNEISEKSEIFDDQFSVERPDGSNFTLKIRSTKLEDSAMYFCASSRRNAETPYNEQFFGPGTRLTVL.

The V and J genes are TRBV6-5 and TRBJ2-7; possibly TRBD2 for D (6 bases). Germline V lookup: CDR1 MNHEY, CDR2 SVGAGI. The V end lost 5 bases, the J end lost 7 bases, and 15 bases lay between the germline ends. The CDR3 sequence is 13 residues long. The CDR3 loop reads CASSQAGLGEQYF. CDR3 in DNA: TGTGCCAGCAGTCAGGCGGGGTTGGGAGAGCAGTACTTC.

This chain uses TRBV14 with TRBJ2-7; the D is unclear. Germline CDR1 SGHDN, CDR2 FVKESK. This CDR3 has 12 residues. Trimming removed 1 base at V and 6 bases at J, with 7 bases between. The CDR3 loop reads CASSQVPGEQYF. The CDR3 DNA reads as TGTGCCAGCAGCCAAGTTCCGGGCGAGCAGTACTTC. Complete variable domain (other parts from reference TRBV14 and TRBJ2-7): EAGVTQFPSHSVIEKGQTVTLRCDPISGHDNLYWYRRVMGKEIKFLLHFVKESKQDESGMPNNRFLAERTGGTYSTLKVQPAELEDSGVYFCASSQVPGEQYFGPGTRLTVT.

The chain employs TRBV9 and TRBJ1-3, with unresolved D. The V end lost 0 bases, the J end lost 5 bases, and 12 bases lay between the germline ends. Germline lookup yields CDR1 SGDLS and CDR2 YYNGEE. The CDR3 is 15 residues long. CDR3 nucleotide sequence: TGTGCCAGCAGCGTAGAGGAGGGCTTCAGAAACACCATATATTTT. Protein: CASSVEEGFRNTIYF.